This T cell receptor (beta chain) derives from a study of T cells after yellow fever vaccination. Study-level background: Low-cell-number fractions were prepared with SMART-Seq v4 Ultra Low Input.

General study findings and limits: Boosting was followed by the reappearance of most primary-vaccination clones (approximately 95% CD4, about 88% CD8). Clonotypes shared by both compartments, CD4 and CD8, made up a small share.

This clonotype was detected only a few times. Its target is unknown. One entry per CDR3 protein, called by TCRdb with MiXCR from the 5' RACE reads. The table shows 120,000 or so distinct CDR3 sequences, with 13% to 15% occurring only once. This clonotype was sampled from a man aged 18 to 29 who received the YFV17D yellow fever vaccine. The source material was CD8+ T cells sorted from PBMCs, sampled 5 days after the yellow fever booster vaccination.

The CDR3 DNA reads as TGTGCCATCAGTTATGGGGACAGTCAGTTCTTC. Protein: CAISYGDSQFF. The V gene is TRBV10-3, the J gene TRBJ2-1; 7 bases map to TRBD1. The CDR3 totals 11 residues. V lost 5 bases, J lost 13 bases, and 5 bases stayed unmatched. Germline CDR1 and CDR2: ENHRY and SYGVKD.